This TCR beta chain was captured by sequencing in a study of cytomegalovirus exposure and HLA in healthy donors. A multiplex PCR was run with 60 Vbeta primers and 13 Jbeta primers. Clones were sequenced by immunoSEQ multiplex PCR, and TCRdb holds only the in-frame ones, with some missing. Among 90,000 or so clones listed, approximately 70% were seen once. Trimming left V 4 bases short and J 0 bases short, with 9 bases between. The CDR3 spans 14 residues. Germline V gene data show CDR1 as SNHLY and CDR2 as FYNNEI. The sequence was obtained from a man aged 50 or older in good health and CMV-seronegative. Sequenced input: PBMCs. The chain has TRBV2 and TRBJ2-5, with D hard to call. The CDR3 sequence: CASSAQSHQETQYF. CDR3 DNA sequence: TGTGCCAGCAGTGCACAGTCCCACCAAGAGACCCAGTACTTC.